This T cell receptor beta chain was sequenced in a study of blood T cells in healthy people across ages. Background on the study: Per every two T cells, about one barcoded beta molecule was captured by template switching.

Each donor had 8.5 to 10 milliliters of peripheral blood drawn. Germline-derived CDR1 and CDR2 are MGHDK and SYGVNS. V lost 6 bases, J lost 7 bases, and 16 bases lay in between. This CDR3 has 15 amino acids. A J-beta primer mix and a sample-barcoded 5' primer were used in a second PCR of about 6 to 12 cycles. A single record per CDR3 protein comes from TCRdb applying MiXCR to the 5' RACE reads. There are about 400,000 distinct CDR3 sequences in the sample; approximately 47% occur only once, and 45% to 60% lies in the top ten. The chain carries TRBV25-1 and TRBJ1-6, with D tentatively TRBD1 (5 bases). The TCR sequence derives from a man aged 55 to 70 in good health. Specimen: blood. The CDR3 DNA is TGTGCCAGCAGGGGGGACCCCCGCCCCAATTCACCCCTCCACTTT. It encodes CASRGDPRPNSPLHF.